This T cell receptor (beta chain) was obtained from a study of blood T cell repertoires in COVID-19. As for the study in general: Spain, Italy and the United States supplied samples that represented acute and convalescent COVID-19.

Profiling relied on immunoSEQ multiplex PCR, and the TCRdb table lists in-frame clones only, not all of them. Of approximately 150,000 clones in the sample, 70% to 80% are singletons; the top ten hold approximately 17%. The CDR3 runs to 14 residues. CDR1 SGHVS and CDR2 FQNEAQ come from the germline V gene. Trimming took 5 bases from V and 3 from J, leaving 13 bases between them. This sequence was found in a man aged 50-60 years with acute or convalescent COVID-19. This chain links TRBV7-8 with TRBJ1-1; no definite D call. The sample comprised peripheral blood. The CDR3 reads CASSPLGGYTEAFF. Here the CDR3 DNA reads TGTGCCAGCAGCCCCCTGGGAGGGTACACTGAAGCTTTCTTT.